This T cell receptor (beta chain) derives from a study of monozygotic twins with inflammatory bowel disease. CDR3 length equals 15 residues. CDR1 and CDR2 from the germline V gene are LGHNA and YNFKEQ. TCRdb re-called the 5' RACE reads and shows each CDR3 protein once, DNA omitted. Its table lists over 350,000 distinct CDR3 sequences. The receptor's source is a human donor with ulcerative colitis or Crohn's disease, or a healthy co-twin of an affected twin (not recorded which). The chain carries TRBV4-2 and TRBJ1-1. Material for sequencing was blood. The CDR3 is CASSQEMGRNTEAFF.